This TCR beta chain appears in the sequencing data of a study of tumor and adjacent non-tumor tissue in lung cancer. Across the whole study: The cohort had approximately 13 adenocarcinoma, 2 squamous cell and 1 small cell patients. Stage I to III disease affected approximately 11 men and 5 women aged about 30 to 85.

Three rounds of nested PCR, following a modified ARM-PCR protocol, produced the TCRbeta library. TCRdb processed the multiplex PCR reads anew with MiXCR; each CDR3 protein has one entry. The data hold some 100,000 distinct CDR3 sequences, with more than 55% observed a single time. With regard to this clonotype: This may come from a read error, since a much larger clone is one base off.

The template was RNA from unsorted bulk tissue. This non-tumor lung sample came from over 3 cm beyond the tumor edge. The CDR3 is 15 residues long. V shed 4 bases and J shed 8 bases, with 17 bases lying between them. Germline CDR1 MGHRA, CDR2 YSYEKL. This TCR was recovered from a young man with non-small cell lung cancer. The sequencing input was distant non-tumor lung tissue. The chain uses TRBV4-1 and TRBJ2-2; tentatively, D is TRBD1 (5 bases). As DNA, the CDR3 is TGCGCCAGCAGCCCGAGTGGGGCCATAGGAGGGGAGCTGTTTTTT. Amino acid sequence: CASSPSGAIGGELFF.